The TCR beta chain under discussion was sequenced for a study of blood T cells in healthy people across ages. CDR1 LNHDA and CDR2 SQIVND come from the germline V gene (reference sequence). This CDR3 is 17 amino acids long. Unmatched junction bases numbered 7, after V lost 5 bases and J lost 0 bases. Turning to this clonotype: Its antigen is not identified.

Study outcomes and limitations: The percentage of naive T cells correlated strongly with TCR beta diversity.

Combining a sample-barcoded 5' primer with a J-beta primer mix, a second PCR ran for about 6 to 11 cycles. Every sample returned 2.5 million or more CDR3-containing paired-end reads. TCRdb itself ran the 5' RACE reads through MiXCR, one entry per CDR3 protein. Of about a million distinct CDR3 sequences in the sample, just over 50% were seen once. The source material was blood. The clonotype was recovered from a woman in her sixties in good health. The J gene is TRBJ2-6, the V gene TRBV19; 7 bases fit TRBD1. The CDR3 nucleotides read TGTGCCAGTAGTGTGGGACAGACCCGCTCTGGGGCCAACGTCCTGACTTTC. It codes for CASSVGQTRSGANVLTF.